This T cell receptor beta chain was identified during a study of cytomegalovirus exposure and HLA in healthy donors. 13 Jbeta primers and 60 Vbeta primers were used for the PCR. The assay was immunoSEQ multiplex PCR, and TCRdb's table has in-frame clones only and misses some. Of about 160,000 clones detected, 80% appear once; the ten largest clones hold approximately 1.3%. Whole-study results and caveats: Across donors, presence/absence analyses took sequencing depth to be roughly uniform.

This clone was seen more than once but under ten times. Its antigen remains unidentified. The V gene's germline CDR1 is SGHTA and CDR2 FQGTGA. Trimming pared 6 bases from V and 0 bases from J, leaving 18 bases between. The CDR3 extends over 18 amino acids. The rearrangement links TRBV7-3 to TRBJ2-6; D might be TRBD1 (5 bases). Sequenced: PBMCs. This TCR was recovered from a man aged 25 to 45 in good health and CMV-seronegative. The CDR3 region is CASSHQGNRFSGANVLTF. The CDR3 nucleotides are TGTGCCAGCAGTCACCAGGGTAATAGGTTCTCTGGGGCCAACGTCCTGACTTTC.